Listed below are T cell receptor beta chains from one sample, sequenced in a study of cytomegalovirus exposure and HLA in healthy donors. The assay was immunoSEQ multiplex PCR, and TCRdb's table has in-frame clones only and misses some. This repertoire includes around 200,000 clones. The source material was PBMCs. These receptor sequences come from a woman under 40 in good health and CMV-seropositive. Each CDR3 is given without its conserved first and last residue.

TRBV6-1 | ASSQGQGAANSPLH
TRBV7-9 | ASSLGTPNTEAF
TRBV30 | AWDSFSGNTIY
TRBV7-9 | ASSPRGSGALAKNIQY
TRBV10-3 | ATGTGLIRDEQF
TRBV6-9 | ASQGYEQY
TRBV6-5 | ASKNTGPGYEQY
TRBV27 | ASSPTGRNQPQH
TRBV14 | ASSQGPGGKQY
TRBV10-1 | ASSTGVQPQH
TRBV29-1 | SVIGQGPARAF
TRBV9 | ASSVVASGAASTDTQY
TRBV25-1 | ASSYWTSGKVTDTQY
TRBV15 | ATSRPGLNNSPLH
TRBV6-5 | ASSYSEGSSYGYT
TRBV5-1 | ASSPRQGSSYEQY
TRBV5-6 | ASSLEQGLQTQY
TRBV19 | ASNGPGINQPQH
TRBV2 | ASTSGGLRGEQY
TRBV4-1 | ASSQRIRGVKTEAF
TRBV4-3 | ASSQDPPGTITDTQY
TRBV18 | ASSPPAGGLNTEAF
TRBV6-5 | ASSDFRGNQPQH
TRBV5-6 | ASSLVQGADNEQF
TRBV6-5 | ASHSGRKYEQF
TRBV28 | AITGVGGYT
TRBV27 | ASSLGQRNQPQH
TRBV5-1 | ASSPNPGGNEQF
TRBV6-5 | ASSLPRGSYNEQF
TRBV10-3 | AISDGEVVGGGYT
TRBV5-1 | ASSFQGAGNIQY
TRBV5-1 | ASSLVSGTDTEAF
TRBV11-1 | ASGPGLSGNTIY
TRBV28 | ASSSGRGLGYEQY